The 17 T cell receptor beta chains given below trace back to one sample, sequenced in a study of T cell changes during pregnancy in multiple sclerosis. Measured with immunoSEQ multiplex PCR; TCRdb has only the in-frame clones, and not every one. Of roughly 36,000 clones in the sample, 91% are singletons; the top ten hold roughly 6%. The sample here was CD8+ T cells from peripheral blood mononuclear cells, taken in the second trimester of pregnancy. The receptors derive from a female donor with multiple sclerosis, enrolled in a pregnancy study.

The chain uses TRBV4-3 and TRBJ2-1; TRBD1 matches at 7 bases. The CDR3 spans 13 residues. V lost 1 base to trimming and J lost 7 bases; unmatched junction nucleotides: 1. Germline values: CDR1 LGHNA, CDR2 YSLEER. This chain's CDR3 is CASSQATGNEQFF. The CDR3 region has the DNA TGCGCCAGCAGCCAAGCGACAGGGAATGAGCAGTTCTTC.

V is TRBV27 and J is TRBJ2-7; tentative D call: TRBD2 (6 bases). V lost 1 base and J lost 6, with 16 bases in between. CDR1 and CDR2 (germline): MNHEY, SMNVEV (reference sequence). The CDR3 consists of 15 residues. The CDR3 loop is CASSLLPHPSAEQYF. The DNA for the CDR3 is TGTGCCAGCAGTTTATTGCCTCATCCTAGCGCCGAGCAGTACTTC.

CDR3 amino acids: CASSAGTSGRPSREQYF. Written as DNA, the CDR3 is TGTGCCAGCAGTGCCGGGACTAGCGGGAGGCCCTCTCGGGAGCAGTACTTC. The chain joins TRBV6-1 to TRBJ2-7; 15 nucleotides line up with TRBD2. The CDR3 runs to 17 residues. The germline V gene encodes CDR1 MNHNS and CDR2 SASEGT. The V gene end was trimmed by 4 bases and the J gene end by 7 bases; junction bases not matched to a gene: 11.

This chain connects TRBV6-6 to TRBJ1-1; D ambiguous. Trimming pared 0 bases from V and 0 bases from J, leaving 8 bases between. The CDR3 contains 15 residues. CDR1 is MNHNY and CDR2 is SVGAGI in the germline V gene (reference sequence). This CDR3 is CASSYSGELNTEAFF. The DNA of the CDR3 is TGTGCCAGCAGTTACTCGGGAGAATTGAACACTGAAGCTTTCTTT.

The chain has TRBV2 and TRBJ1-2; the D gene is possibly TRBD1 (5 bases). Germline V gene lookup returns CDR1 SNHLY and CDR2 FYNNEI. V was shortened by 3 bases and J by 5 bases, with 16 bases between the two germline ends. The CDR3 is 15 amino acids. The CDR3 DNA reads TGTGCCAGCAGTGACCGGACAATAGGGCCTTATGGCTACACCTTC. Translation: CASSDRTIGPYGYTF.

The rearrangement uses TRBV13 and TRBJ1-2, with 9 bases identical to TRBD1. V trimming: 5 bases; J trimming: 8 bases; junction bases outside the gene matches: 6. This CDR3 has 13 amino acids. Germline CDR1 is PRHDT and CDR2 is FYEKMQ (reference sequence). The CDR3 protein is CASSQGTGYGYTF. The CDR3, as DNA: TGTGCCAGCAGCCAAGGGACAGGGTACGGCTACACCTTC.

The genes are TRBV27 and TRBJ1-2; TRBD1 matches 8 bases. The CDR3 is made up of 15 amino acids. The trim removed 5 bases at V and 4 bases at J, leaving 9 bases unmatched. Germline V CDR1 and CDR2: MNHEY, SMNVEV (reference sequence). Here the CDR3 DNA reads TGTGCCAGCAGTCCTATCCGGACAGGGAGCTATGGCTACACCTTC. Amino acid sequence: CASSPIRTGSYGYTF.

This clone was recorded only once. V and J are TRBV7-8 and TRBJ2-3; 12 nucleotides agree with TRBD2. CDR1 SGHVS and CDR2 FQNEAQ come from the germline V gene. V was pared by 1 base and J by 3 bases, with 5 bases of the junction left unmatched. The CDR3 totals 17 residues. CDR3 DNA sequence: TGTGCCAGCAGCTTAGATAGACTAGCGGGAGATACAGATACGCAGTATTTT. Protein product: CASSLDRLAGDTDTQYF.

This chain links TRBV7-6 with TRBJ2-7; 10 bases map to TRBD1. The trim removed 1 base at V and 0 bases at J, leaving 3 bases unmatched. The CDR3 loop spans 16 amino acids. Germline CDR1 SGHVS, CDR2 FNYEAQ. This CDR3 reads CASSLEGQGSSYEQYF. The DNA of the CDR3 is TGTGCCAGCAGCTTAGAGGGACAGGGGAGCTCCTACGAGCAGTACTTC.

This clone was detected a few times. The chain recombines TRBV27 with TRBJ1-1; D not resolved. Germline lookup yields CDR1 MNHEY and CDR2 SMNVEV (reference sequence). Between the trimmed V and J ends, which lost 6 bases and 6 bases, there was a span of 14 bases. This CDR3 contains 13 residues. CDR3 sequence: CASSFAGGPEAFF. In DNA form, the CDR3 reads TGTGCCAGCAGCTTCGCAGGCGGGCCTGAAGCTTTCTTT.

This clone occurred once. V usage is TRBV4-1 and J usage is TRBJ1-5; D might be TRBD1 (6 bases). The V gene's germline CDR1 is MGHRA and CDR2 YSYEKL. Deletions cut 0 bases from V and 2 bases from J, with 11 bases between. This CDR3 is 16 amino acids long. The CDR3: CASSQEIRTGNQPQHF. CDR3 nucleotide sequence: TGCGCCAGCAGCCAAGAAATACGGACAGGCAATCAGCCCCAGCATTTT.

The chain combines TRBV4-3 with TRBJ2-1; D is ambiguous. This CDR3 comprises 9 residues. Germline V gene data show CDR1 as LGHNA and CDR2 as YSLEER. With 11 bases removed from V and 10 bases from J, the gap between germline ends came to 9 bases. The CDR3 is CAPPVEQFF. DNA for the CDR3: TGCGCCCCCCCCGTGGAGCAGTTCTTC.

This chain connects TRBV11-2 to TRBJ2-3; 9 bases align to TRBD2. The length of the CDR3 is 15 residues. CDR1 and CDR2 (germline): SGHAT, FQNNGV. Trimming removed 4 bases from V and 4 bases from J; junction bases left unmatched: 6. CDR3 DNA: TGTGCCAGCAGCTATATAGCGGGAGACGCAGATACGCAGTATTTT. Encoded protein: CASSYIAGDADTQYF.

This rearrangement joins TRBV2 to TRBJ2-7, with 7 bases that match TRBD1. CDR1 and CDR2 (germline): SNHLY, FYNNEI. V was clipped by 6 bases and J by 7 bases; unmatched bases: 6. The CDR3 has 12 amino acids. The CDR3 coding sequence is TGTGCCAGCAGACTACAGGGGTATGAGCAGTACTTC. It codes for CASRLQGYEQYF.

V and J are TRBV5-8 and TRBJ2-7; 7 bases match TRBD1. The germline CDR1 and CDR2 sequences are SGHTS and YDEGEE. The length of the CDR3 is 13 residues. J gave up 9 bases and V 5 bases, and 11 bases lay outside the gene matches. The CDR3, as DNA: TGTGCCAGCAGACCGGGACAGTCCGCCGTGCAGTACTTC. Amino acids: CASRPGQSAVQYF.

The chain combines TRBV10-1 with TRBJ2-3; a possible D gene is TRBD1 (6 bases). Germline-derived CDR1 and CDR2 are WNHNN and SYGVQD (reference sequence). The CDR3 extends over 12 amino acids. V lost 6 bases, J lost 6 bases, and 10 bases lay in between. The CDR3: CASSQGPDTQYF. The CDR3 DNA reads as TGCGCCAGCAGCCAGGGGCCCGATACGCAGTATTTT.

V is TRBV2 and J is TRBJ1-1; D not certain. CDR1 and CDR2 (germline): SNHLY, FYNNEI. Trimming removed 0 bases at V and 0 bases at J, with 17 bases between. The CDR3 runs to 18 residues. CDR3 sequence reads: CASSEALDLGPMNTEAFF. CDR3 coding DNA: TGTGCCAGCAGTGAAGCGTTGGATCTTGGGCCCATGAACACTGAAGCTTTCTTT.